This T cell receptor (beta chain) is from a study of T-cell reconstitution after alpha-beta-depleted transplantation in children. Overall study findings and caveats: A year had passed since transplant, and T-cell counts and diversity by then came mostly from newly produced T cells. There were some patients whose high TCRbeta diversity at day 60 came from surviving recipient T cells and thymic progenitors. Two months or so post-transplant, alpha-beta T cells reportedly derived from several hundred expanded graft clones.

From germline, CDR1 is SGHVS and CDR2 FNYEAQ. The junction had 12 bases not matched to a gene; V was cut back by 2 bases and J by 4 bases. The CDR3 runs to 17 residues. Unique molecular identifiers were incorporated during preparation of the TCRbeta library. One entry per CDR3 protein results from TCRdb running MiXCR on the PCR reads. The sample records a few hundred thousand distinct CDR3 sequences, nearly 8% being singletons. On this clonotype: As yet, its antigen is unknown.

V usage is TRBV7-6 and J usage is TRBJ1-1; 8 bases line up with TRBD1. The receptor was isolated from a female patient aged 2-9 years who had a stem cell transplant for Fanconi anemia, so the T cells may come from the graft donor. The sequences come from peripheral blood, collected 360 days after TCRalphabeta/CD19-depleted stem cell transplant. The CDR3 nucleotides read TGTGCCAGCAGCTTAAGTCGACATGGCAGGGGGCTCACTGAAGCTTTCTTT. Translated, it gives CASSLSRHGRGLTEAFF.